This T cell receptor (beta chain) is from a study of siplizumab effects on memory and regulatory T cells. Overall study findings and caveats: Alloreactive sequences traceable to unstimulated CD4+ memory cells declined significantly under siplizumab.

Germline V lookup: CDR1 KGHSH, CDR2 LQKENI. Trimming shortened V by 5 bases and J by 2 bases, and 10 bases separated the two germline ends. The CDR3 consists of 14 residues. Concerning this clone: What it binds is unknown.

Clones were read by immunoSEQ multiplex PCR, and TCRdb kept only the in-frame ones, dropping some. The data show around 95,000 clones, with about 90% seen just once and about 0.15% held by the top ten. The rearrangement uses TRBV18 and TRBJ2-4; perhaps TRBD1 as D (5 bases). The sequenced sample was CD4+ T cells sorted from blood. This TCR was sampled from a human donor in good health. The chain's CDR3 is CASSLQVSKNIQYF. In nucleotides, the CDR3 is TGTGCCAGCTCATTACAGGTCTCCAAAAACATTCAGTACTTC.